Listed here is a single T cell receptor (beta chain). This record comes from a study of blood T cells in healthy people across ages. For the second PCR, which ran for 7 to 11 cycles, a sample-barcoded 5' primer and a J-beta primer mix were used. TCRdb re-called the 5' RACE reads through MiXCR, storing one row per CDR3 protein. The repertoire holds over 1,200,000 distinct CDR3 sequences, with almost 60% as singletons. Trimming cost V 6 bases and J 0 bases; bases outside gene matches: 8. The CDR3 is made up of 15 amino acids. Germline V gene sequence: CDR1 LNHNV, CDR2 YYDKDF (reference sequence). V usage is TRBV15 and J usage is TRBJ2-7, with TRBD1 matching 7 bases. The TCR sequence derives from a man younger than 35 in good health. Sample: blood. The CDR3: CATRAMTGNSYEQYF. In DNA, the CDR3 is TGTGCCACCAGAGCGATGACAGGGAACTCCTACGAGCAGTACTTC.